This TCR beta chain was found in a study of blood T cell repertoires in COVID-19 (dated by TCRdb to 2018 to 2020). About the study as a whole: Samples covering the acute and convalescent phases of COVID-19 were provided by collaborators in the United States, Italy and Spain. HLA class I and class II types, where available, came from metadata supplied by the sample provider rather than from assay-based typing. The prospective study material was composed of cDNA or gDNA derived from T cells, B-cell-depleted T cells, or PBMCs. Subjects who had been exposed to COVID-19, were actively infected with it, or had recovered from it provided the deeply sampled blood TCRbeta repertoires that made up the dataset. Sample metadata almost always included a de-identified subject ID, COVID-19 status, age in years and sex. The repertoires were released in a freely available public database meant as a resource for research on the immune response to SARS-CoV-2. The samples were drawn from two sources: the first 160 participants of the ongoing ImmuneRACE study, and some 1,300 subjects contributed by 6 global collaborators.

Collaborating institutions collected whole blood in K2EDTA tubes following their own protocols. For TCRbeta analysis, collaborators shipped samples in one of three forms: frozen whole blood, isolated PBMCs, or DNA extracted from either of those sample types. On this clone: It lacks a known antigen. Qualities for individual bases were not recorded, and no much larger clone is one base off.

The paper's findings and limits, for the study overall: The amount of clinical and demographic metadata varied by source and participant and was provided uncurated.

V gives up 0 bases and J gives up 4 bases, and the segment between their germline ends measures 16 bases. The CDR3 starts with the cysteine, ends with the phenylalanine, and has 17 residues. Only the CDR3 region is kept as DNA, spanning 51 bases read in frame from base 1. As encoded in the germline V gene, CDR1 is LGHNT while CDR2 is FRNRAP. The immunoSEQ Assay, a bias-controlled multiplex PCR, was used to amplify TCRbeta CDR3 regions from genomic DNA. The study's processing was this. Within the assay, amplification of reference gene primers was used to estimate how many nucleated cells each sample contained. To quantify the absolute abundance of each unique TCRbeta CDR3 rearrangement, sequence reads were collapsed and filtered. For each sample, productive Simpson clonality was calculated as the square root of Simpson's diversity index across productive rearrangements. TCRdb carries this immuneACCESS record with in-frame sequences only. Its versions omit some clonotypes, under half of them owing to an unresolved V gene in the studies checked, with the rest unexplained. V, J and clone size derive from that table, while D and trimming were established from the DNA sequence. For this sample the table gives about 260,000 clones, of which about 80% were detected only once. In total, the top ten clones hold approximately 1.9% of the sample.

The chain is made from TRBV12-5 and TRBJ2-1; TRBD1 is possibly the D segment (6 matching bases). The TCR comes from a woman of 80 years or more with acute or convalescent COVID-19. Sequenced: peripheral blood. The CDR3 in this case is CASGLVVGGGRYNEQFF. The DNA sequence follows: TGTGCTAGTGGTTTGGTAGTGGGTGGGGGCCGTTACAATGAGCAGTTCTTC. The CDR3 plus the reference TRBV12-5 and TRBJ2-1 genes for the other parts give the full variable domain: DARVTQTPRHKVTEMGQEVTMRCQPILGHNTVFWYRQTMMQGLELLAYFRNRAPLDDSGMPKDRFSAEMPDATLATLKIQPSEPRDSAVYFCASGLVVGGGRYNEQFFGPGTRLTVL.